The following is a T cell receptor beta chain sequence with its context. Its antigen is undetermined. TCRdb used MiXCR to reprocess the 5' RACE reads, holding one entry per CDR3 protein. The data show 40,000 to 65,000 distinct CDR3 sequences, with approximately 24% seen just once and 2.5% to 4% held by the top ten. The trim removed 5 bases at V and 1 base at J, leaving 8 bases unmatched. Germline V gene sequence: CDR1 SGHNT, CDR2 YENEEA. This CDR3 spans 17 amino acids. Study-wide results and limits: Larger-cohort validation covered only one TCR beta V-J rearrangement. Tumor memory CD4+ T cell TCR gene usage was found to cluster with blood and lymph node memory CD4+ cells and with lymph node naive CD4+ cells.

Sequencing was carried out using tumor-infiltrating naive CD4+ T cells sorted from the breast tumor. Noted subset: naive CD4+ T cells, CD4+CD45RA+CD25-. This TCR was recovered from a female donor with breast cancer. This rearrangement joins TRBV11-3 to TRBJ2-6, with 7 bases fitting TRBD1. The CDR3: CASSAGRQGSGANVLTF. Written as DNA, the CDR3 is TGTGCCAGCAGCGCGGGTAGACAGGGATCTGGGGCCAACGTCCTGACTTTC.